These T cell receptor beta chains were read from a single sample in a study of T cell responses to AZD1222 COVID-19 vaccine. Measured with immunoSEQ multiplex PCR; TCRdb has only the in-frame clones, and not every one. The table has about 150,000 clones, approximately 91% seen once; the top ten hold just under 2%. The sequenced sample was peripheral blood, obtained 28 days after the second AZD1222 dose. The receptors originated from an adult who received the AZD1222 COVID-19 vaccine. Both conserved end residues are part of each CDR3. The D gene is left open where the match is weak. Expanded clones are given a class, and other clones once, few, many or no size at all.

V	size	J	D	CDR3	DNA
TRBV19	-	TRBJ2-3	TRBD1	CASSTWTGLLTDTQYF	TGTGCCAGTAGTACATGGACAGGCCTACTCACAGATACGCAGTATTTT
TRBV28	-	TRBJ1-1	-	CASSLFAHHGGNTEAFF	TGTGCCAGCAGTTTATTCGCACACCATGGAGGGAACACTGAAGCTTTCTTT
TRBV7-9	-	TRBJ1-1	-	CASSFDRSEAFF	TGTGCCAGCAGCTTTGACCGCTCTGAAGCTTTCTTT
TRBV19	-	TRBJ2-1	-	CASRTRTSIGNEQFF	TGTGCCAGTAGAACTCGTACTAGCATCGGGAATGAGCAGTTCTTC
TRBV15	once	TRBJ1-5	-	CATSTKRGQPQHF	TGTGCCACCAGCACCAAACGGGGTCAGCCCCAGCATTTT
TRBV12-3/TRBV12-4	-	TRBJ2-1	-	CASSSGVTGEQFF	TGTGCCAGCAGTTCAGGGGTAACAGGGGAGCAGTTCTTC
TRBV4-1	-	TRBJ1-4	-	CASSQFVQGTNEKLFF	TGCGCCAGCAGCCAATTTGTGCAGGGGACTAATGAAAAACTGTTTTTT
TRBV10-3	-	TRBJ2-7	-	CAISEGTGRVYEQYF	TGTGCCATCAGTGAGGGGACGGGAAGGGTCTACGAGCAGTACTTC
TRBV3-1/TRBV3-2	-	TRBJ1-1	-	CASSPWKANTEAFF	TGTGCCAGCAGCCCGTGGAAGGCGAACACTGAAGCTTTCTTT
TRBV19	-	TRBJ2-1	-	CASSKPSLNEQFF	TGTGCCAGTAGCAAACCATCCCTCAATGAGCAGTTCTTC
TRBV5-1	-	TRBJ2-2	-	CASTRTRTSNTGELFF	TGCGCCAGCACCCGGACGAGGACTTCCAACACCGGGGAGCTGTTTTTT
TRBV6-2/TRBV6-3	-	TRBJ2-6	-	CASSYLGGAAGANVLTF	TGTGCCAGCAGTTACCTGGGGGGCGCGGCTGGGGCCAACGTCCTGACTTTC
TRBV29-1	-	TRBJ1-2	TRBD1	CSVEDWGQGGYTF	TGCAGCGTTGAAGATTGGGGACAGGGCGGCTACACCTTC
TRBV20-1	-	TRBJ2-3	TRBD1	CSASFRGPGTQYF	TGCAGTGCTAGTTTCAGGGGGCCGGGTACGCAGTATTTT
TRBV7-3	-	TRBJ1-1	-	CASSLDTYTEAFF	TGTGCCAGCAGCTTAGACACTTACACTGAAGCTTTCTTT
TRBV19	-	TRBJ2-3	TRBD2	CASSIGTSGRSDTQYF	TGTGCCAGTAGTATAGGGACGAGCGGGAGGTCGGATACGCAGTATTTT
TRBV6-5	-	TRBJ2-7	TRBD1	CASRTHRDRGYEQYF	TGTGCCAGCAGGACCCACCGGGACAGGGGCTACGAGCAGTACTTC
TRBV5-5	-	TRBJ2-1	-	CASSLGTQEYNEQFF	TGTGCCAGCAGCTTGGGGACTCAGGAATACAATGAGCAGTTCTTC
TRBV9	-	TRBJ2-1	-	CASSVVATGEQFF	TGTGCCAGCAGCGTAGTGGCAACGGGTGAGCAGTTCTTC
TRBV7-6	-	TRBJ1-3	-	CASREDGGNTIYF	TGTGCCAGCAGAGAGGACGGTGGAAACACCATATATTTT
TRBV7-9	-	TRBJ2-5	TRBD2	CASSPSGSQTQYF	TGTGCCAGCAGCCCTAGCGGGAGCCAGACCCAGTACTTC